This T cell receptor beta chain was sequenced in a study of blood T cell repertoires in COVID-19. Background on the study: Both acute and convalescent COVID-19 samples were obtained from the United States, Italy and Spain. T cells, B-cell-depleted T cells, or PBMCs provided the cDNA or gDNA that served as material.

Trimming left V 0 bases short and J 6 bases short, with 14 bases between. The germline CDR1 and CDR2 sequences are MNHEY and SVGEGT. This CDR3 is built from 15 residues. Study processing details: It was from reference gene primer amplification that nucleated cell counts were estimated. Assay used: immunoSEQ multiplex PCR; TCRdb lists only in-frame clones, some missing. From that table come the V and J calls and clone size; the DNA was used to work out D and trimming. The table includes a few hundred thousand clones, 86% detected once. The sample consisted of peripheral blood. V and J are TRBV6-2 or TRBV6-3 and TRBJ2-5; maybe TRBD1 (5 bases). This receptor was identified in a man in his forties who had recovered from COVID-19. Written as DNA, the CDR3 is TGTGCCAGCAGTTACTCTCTTGTAGGGGTAAAGACCCAGTACTTC. Protein sequence: CASSYSLVGVKTQYF.